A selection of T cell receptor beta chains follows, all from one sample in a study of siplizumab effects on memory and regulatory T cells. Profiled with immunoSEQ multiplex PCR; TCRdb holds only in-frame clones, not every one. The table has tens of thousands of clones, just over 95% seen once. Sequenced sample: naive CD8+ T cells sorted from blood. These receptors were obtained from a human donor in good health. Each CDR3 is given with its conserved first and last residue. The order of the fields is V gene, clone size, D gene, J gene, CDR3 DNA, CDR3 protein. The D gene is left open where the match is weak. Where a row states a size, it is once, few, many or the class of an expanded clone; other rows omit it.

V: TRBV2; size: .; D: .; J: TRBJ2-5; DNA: TGTGCCAGCAGTGAAGCCTCGAACCCTGACTTC; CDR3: CASSEASNPDF
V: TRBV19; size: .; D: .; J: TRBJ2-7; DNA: TGTGCCAGTAGTGTAGCGAGCTCCTACGAGCAGTACTTC; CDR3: CASSVASSYEQYF
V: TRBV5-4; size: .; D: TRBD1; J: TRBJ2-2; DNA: TGTGCCAGCAGCTGGACAGGGAACACCGGGGAGCTGTTTTTT; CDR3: CASSWTGNTGELFF
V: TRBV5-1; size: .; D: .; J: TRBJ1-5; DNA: TGCGCCAGCAGCTTGGAAGGGGGGGCTCAGCCCCAGCATTTT; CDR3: CASSLEGGAQPQHF
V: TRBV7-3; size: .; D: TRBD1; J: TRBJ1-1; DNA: TGTGCCAGCAGCTTAACGTGGACAGGGGGGAACACTGAAGCTTTCTTT; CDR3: CASSLTWTGGNTEAFF
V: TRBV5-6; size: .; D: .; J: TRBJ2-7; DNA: TGTGCCAGCAGCTTTACAACAGCCTCCTACGAGCAGTACTTC; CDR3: CASSFTTASYEQYF
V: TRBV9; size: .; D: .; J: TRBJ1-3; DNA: TGTGCCAGCAGCGACGGGGGATCCGGAAACACCATATATTTT; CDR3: CASSDGGSGNTIYF
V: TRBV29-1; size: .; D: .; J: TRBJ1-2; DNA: TGCAGCGCCTTGGACAGTACGGGGTGCTACACCTTC; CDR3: CSALDSTGCYTF
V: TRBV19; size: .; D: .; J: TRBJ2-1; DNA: TGTGCCAGTAGTATAGCTACCAGGACAGCCTACAATGAGCAGTTCTTC; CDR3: CASSIATRTAYNEQFF
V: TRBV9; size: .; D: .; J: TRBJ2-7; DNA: TGTGCCAGCAGCGTAGGGCGGGACATATCCTACGAGCAGTACTTC; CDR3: CASSVGRDISYEQYF
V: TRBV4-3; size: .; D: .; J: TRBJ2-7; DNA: TGCGCCAGCAGCCAAGGAAGAACACCTACCTACGAGCAGTACTTC; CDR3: CASSQGRTPTYEQYF
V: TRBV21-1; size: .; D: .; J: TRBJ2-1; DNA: TGTGCCAGCAACGACAGCCTCGGAGACAATGAGCAGTTCTTC; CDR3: CASNDSLGDNEQFF
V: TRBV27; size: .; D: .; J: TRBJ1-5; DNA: TGTGCCAGCAGTGAGGGGGGTTCAGGTTATCAGCCCCAGCATTTT; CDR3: CASSEGGSGYQPQHF
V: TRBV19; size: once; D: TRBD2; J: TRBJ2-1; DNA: TGTGCCAGTACGACGGGGGGTAGGAGCTCCTACAATGAGCAGTTCTTC; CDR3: CASTTGGRSSYNEQFF
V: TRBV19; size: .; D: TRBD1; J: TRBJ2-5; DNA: TGTGCCAGTAGTCAAAGGGGTGACAGGGTACAGGAGACCCAGTACTTC; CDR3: CASSQRGDRVQETQYF
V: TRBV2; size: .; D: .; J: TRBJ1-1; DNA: TGTGCCAGCAGTGATTCCGGCTACACTGAAGCTTTCTTT; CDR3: CASSDSGYTEAFF
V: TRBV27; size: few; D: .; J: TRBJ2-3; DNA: TGTGCCAGCAGTTTCTCGGGGGGCCGCACAGATACGCAGTATTTT; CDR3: CASSFSGGRTDTQYF
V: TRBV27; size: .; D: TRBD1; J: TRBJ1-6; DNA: TGTGCCAGCAGTCGACAGGGGAGTAATTCACCCCTCCACTTT; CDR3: CASSRQGSNSPLHF
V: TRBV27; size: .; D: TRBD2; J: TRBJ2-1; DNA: TGTGCCAGCTGCCCTGGGGGGGACAATGAGCAGTTCTTC; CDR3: CASCPGGDNEQFF